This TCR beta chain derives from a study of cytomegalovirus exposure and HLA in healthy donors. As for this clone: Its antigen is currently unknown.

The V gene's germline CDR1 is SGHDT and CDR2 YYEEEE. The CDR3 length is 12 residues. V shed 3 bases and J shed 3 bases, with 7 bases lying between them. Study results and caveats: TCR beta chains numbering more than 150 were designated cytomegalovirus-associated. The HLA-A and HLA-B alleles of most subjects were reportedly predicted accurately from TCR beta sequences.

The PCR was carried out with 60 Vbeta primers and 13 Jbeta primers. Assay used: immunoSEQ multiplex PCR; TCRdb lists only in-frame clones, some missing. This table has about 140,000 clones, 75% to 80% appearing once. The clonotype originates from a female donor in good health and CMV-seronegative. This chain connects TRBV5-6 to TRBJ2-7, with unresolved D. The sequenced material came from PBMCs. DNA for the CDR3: TGTGCCAGCAGCTCCCGAGTCTACGAGCAGTACTTC. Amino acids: CASSSRVYEQYF.